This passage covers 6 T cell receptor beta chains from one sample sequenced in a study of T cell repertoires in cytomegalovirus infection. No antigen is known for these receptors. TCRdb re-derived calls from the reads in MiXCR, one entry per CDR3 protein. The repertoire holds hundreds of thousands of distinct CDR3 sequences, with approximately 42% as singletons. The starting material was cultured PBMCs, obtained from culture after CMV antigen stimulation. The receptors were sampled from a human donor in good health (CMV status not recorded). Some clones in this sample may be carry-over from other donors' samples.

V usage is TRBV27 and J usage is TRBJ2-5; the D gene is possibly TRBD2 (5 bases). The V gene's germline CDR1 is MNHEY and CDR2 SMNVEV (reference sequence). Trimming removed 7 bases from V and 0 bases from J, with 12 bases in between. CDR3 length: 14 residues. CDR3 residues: CASKEAAYQETQYF. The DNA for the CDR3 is TGTGCCAGCAAAGAAGCGGCTTACCAAGAGACCCAGTACTTC.

CDR3 coding DNA: TGTGCCAGCAGTTTACGGAGGGATAACACTGAAGCTTTCTTT. Encoded protein: CASSLRRDNTEAFF. This chain joins TRBV12-3 or TRBV12-4 and TRBJ1-1; D is unresolved. The V gene lost 2 bases and the J gene lost 2 bases, with 9 bases spanning the gap. CDR3 length equals 14 residues.

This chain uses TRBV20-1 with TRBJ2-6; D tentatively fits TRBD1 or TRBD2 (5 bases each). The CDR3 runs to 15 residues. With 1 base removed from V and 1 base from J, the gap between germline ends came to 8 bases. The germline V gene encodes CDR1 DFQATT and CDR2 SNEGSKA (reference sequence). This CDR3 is CSARGWGSGANVLTF. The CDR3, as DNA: TGCAGTGCTAGAGGTTGGGGGTCTGGGGCCAACGTCCTGACTTTC.

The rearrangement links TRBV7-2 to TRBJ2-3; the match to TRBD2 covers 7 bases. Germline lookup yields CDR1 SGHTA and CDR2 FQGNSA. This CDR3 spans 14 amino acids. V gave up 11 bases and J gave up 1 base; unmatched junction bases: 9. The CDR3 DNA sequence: TGTGCCGTCAGGACGGGAGGAGGCACAGATACGCAGTATTTT. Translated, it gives CAVRTGGGTDTQYF.

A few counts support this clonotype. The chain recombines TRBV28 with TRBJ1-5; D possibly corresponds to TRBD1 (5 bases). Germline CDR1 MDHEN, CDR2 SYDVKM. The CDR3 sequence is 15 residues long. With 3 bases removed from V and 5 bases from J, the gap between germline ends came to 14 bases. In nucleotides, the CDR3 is TGTGCCAGCAGTTTGGGCAGAACCAGGGATCAGCCCCAGCATTTT. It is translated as CASSLGRTRDQPQHF.

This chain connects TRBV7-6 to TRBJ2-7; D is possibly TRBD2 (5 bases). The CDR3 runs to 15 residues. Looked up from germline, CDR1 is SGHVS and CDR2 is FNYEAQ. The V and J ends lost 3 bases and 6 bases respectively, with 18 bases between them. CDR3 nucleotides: TGTGCCAGCAGCTTTGATCGGGATTTCGGGTTCGAGCAGTACTTC. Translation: CASSFDRDFGFEQYF.